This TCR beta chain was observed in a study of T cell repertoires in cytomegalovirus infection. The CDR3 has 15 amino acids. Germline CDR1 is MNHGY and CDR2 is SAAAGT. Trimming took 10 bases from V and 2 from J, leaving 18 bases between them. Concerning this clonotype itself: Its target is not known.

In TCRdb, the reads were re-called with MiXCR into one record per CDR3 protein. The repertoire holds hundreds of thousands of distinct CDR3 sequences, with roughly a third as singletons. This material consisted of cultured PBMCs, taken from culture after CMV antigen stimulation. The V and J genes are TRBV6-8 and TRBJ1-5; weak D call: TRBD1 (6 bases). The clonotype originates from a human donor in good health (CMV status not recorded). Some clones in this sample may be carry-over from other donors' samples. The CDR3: CATRRGVGGNQPQHF. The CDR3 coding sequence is TGTGCCACCCGAAGGGGGGTCGGGGGCAATCAGCCCCAGCATTTT.